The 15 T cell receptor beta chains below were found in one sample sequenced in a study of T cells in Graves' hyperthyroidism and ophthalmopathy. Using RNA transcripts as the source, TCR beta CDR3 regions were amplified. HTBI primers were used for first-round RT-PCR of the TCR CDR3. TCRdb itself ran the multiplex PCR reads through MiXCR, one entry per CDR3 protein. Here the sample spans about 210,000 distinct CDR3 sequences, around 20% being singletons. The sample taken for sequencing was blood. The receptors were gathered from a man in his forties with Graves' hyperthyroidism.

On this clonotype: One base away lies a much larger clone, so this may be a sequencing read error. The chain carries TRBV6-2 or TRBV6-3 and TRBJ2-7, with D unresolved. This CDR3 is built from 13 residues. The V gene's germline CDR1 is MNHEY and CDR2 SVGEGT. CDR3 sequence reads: CASGYDGSLEQYF. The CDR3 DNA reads TGTGCCAGCGGTTACGATGGATCGCTCGAGCAGTACTTC.

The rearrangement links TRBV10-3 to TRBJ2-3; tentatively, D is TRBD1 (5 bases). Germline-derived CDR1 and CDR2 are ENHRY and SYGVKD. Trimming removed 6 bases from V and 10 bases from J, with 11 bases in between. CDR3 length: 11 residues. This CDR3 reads CAIRSTDAQYF. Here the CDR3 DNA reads TGTGCCATCAGGTCGACAGACGCGCAGTATTTT.

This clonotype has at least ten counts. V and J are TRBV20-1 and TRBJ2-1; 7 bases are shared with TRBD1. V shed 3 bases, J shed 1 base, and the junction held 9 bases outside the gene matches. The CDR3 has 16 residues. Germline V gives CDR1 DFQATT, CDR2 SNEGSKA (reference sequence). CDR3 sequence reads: CSASGEQGTSYNEQFF. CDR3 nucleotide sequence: TGCAGTGCTAGCGGCGAACAGGGGACGTCCTACAATGAGCAGTTCTTC.

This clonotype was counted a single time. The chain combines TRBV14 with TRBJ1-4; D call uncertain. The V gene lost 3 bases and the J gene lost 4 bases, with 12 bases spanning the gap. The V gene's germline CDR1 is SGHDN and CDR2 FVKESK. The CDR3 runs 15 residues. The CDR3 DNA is TGTGCCAGCAGCCACCAAGGGCGGAGTAATGAAAAACTGTTTTTT. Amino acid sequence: CASSHQGRSNEKLFF.

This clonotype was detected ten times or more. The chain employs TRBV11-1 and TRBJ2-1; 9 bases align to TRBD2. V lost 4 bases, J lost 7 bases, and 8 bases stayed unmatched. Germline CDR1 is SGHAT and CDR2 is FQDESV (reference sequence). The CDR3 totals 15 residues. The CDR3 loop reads CASSSTGLASNEQFF. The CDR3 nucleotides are TGTGCCAGCAGCTCAACGGGACTAGCAAGTAATGAGCAGTTCTTC.

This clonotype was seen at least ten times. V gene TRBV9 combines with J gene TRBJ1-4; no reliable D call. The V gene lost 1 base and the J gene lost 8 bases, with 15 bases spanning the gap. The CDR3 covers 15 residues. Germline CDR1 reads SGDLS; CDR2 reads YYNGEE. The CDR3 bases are TGTGCCAGCAGCGTAACCCCTAATGGGCGGGAAAAACTGTTTTTT. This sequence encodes CASSVTPNGREKLFF. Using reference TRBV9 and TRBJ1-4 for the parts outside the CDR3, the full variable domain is DSGVTQTPKHLITATGQRVTLRCSPRSGDLSVYWYQQSLDQGLQFLIQYYNGEERAKGNILERFSAQQFPDLHSELNLSSLELGDSALYFCASSVTPNGREKLFFGSGTQLSVL.

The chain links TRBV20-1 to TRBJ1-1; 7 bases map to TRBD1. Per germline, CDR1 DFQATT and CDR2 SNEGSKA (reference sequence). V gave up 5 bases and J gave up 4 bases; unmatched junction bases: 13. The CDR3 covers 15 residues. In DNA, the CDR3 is TGCAGTGCTGGGGGGGACAGTGCGGAAAGCACTGAAGCTTTCTTT. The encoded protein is CSAGGDSAESTEAFF.

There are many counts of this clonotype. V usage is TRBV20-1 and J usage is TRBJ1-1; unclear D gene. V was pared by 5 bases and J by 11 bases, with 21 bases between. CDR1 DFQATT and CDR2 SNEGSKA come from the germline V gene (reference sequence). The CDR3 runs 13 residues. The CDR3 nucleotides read TGCAGTGCTCACGAGTGGGCCGAGGATACGGCTTTCTTT. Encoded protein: CSAHEWAEDTAFF.

The DNA of the CDR3 is TGTGCCACCAGAGTTGCAACTAATGAAAAACTGTTTTTT. This sequence encodes CATRVATNEKLFF. V usage is TRBV7-2 and J usage is TRBJ1-4; D is uncertain. Trimming removed 10 bases at V and 0 bases at J, with 9 bases between. The CDR3 loop spans 13 amino acids. Germline CDR1 and CDR2: SGHTA and FQGNSA.

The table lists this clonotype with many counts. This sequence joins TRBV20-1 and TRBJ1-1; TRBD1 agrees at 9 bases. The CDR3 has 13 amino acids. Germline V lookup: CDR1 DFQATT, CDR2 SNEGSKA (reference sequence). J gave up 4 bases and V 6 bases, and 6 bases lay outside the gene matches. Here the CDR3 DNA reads TGCAGTGCAACAGGGGGCATGGTCACTGAAGCTTTCTTT. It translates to CSATGGMVTEAFF.

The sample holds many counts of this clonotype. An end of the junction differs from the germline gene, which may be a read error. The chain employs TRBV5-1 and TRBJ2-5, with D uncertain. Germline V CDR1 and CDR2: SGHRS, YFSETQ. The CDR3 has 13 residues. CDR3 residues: CASSLGVQETQYF. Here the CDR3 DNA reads TGTGCCAGCAGCTTAGGAGTTCAAGAGACCCAGTACTTC.

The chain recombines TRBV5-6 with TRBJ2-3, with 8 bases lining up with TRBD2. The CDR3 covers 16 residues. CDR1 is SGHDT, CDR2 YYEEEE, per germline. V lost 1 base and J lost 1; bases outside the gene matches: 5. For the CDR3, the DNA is TGTGCCAGCAGCTTGACTTTACTAGCGGGCACAGATACGCAGTATTTT. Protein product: CASSLTLLAGTDTQYF.

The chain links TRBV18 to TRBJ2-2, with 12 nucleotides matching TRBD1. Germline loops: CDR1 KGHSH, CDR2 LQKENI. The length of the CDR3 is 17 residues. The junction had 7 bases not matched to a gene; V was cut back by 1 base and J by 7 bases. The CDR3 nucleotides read TGTGCCAGCTCACCACATCCGGGACAGGGGGCCGGCGGGGAGCTGTTTTTT. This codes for CASSPHPGQGAGGELFF. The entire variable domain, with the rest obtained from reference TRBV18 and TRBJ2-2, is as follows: NAGVMQNPRHLVRRRGQEARLRCSPMKGHSHVYWYRQLPEEGLKFMVYLQKENIIDESGMPKERFSAEFPKEGPSILRIQQVVRGDSAAYFCASSPHPGQGAGGELFFGEGSRLTVL.

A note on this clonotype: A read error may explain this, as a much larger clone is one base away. The CDR3 loop reads CASSLRDREYEQYF. As DNA, the CDR3 is TGCGCCAGCAGCCTCCGGGACAGGGAGTACGAGCAGTACTTC. This chain links TRBV4-1 with TRBJ2-7, with 9 bases that match TRBD1. Germline-derived CDR1 and CDR2 are MGHRA and YSYEKL. V lost 4 bases to trimming and J lost 4 bases; unmatched junction nucleotides: 5. The CDR3 sequence is 14 residues long.

The CDR3 here is CAISVDRGDTYEQYF. CDR3 nucleotides: TGTGCCATCAGTGTAGACAGGGGGGATACCTACGAGCAGTACTTC. The V gene is TRBV10-3, the J gene TRBJ2-7, with TRBD1 identical over 9 bases. The ends lost 4 bases at V and 2 bases at J; junction bases unmatched: 6. Germline V gene lookup returns CDR1 ENHRY and CDR2 SYGVKD. The CDR3 has 15 amino acids.